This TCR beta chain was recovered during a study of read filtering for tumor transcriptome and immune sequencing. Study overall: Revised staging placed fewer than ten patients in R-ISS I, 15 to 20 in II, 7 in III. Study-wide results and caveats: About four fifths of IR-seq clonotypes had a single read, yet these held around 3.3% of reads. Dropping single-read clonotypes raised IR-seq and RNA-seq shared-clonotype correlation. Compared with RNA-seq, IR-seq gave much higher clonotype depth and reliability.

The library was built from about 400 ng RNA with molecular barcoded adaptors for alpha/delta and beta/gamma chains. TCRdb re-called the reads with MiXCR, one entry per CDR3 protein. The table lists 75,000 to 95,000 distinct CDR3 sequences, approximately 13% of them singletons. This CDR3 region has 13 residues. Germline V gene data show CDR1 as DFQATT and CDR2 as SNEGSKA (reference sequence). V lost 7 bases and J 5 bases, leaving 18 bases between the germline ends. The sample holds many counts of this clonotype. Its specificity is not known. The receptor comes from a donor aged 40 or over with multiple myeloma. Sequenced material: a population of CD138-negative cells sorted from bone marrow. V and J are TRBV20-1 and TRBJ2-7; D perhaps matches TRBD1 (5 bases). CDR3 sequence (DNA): TGCAGTGGCCGGACACGTCGGTTCCACGAGCAGTACTTC. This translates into CSGRTRRFHEQYF.